The TCR beta chain under discussion was sequenced for a study of blood T cell repertoires in COVID-19. About the research overall: Sample material is recorded as cDNA or gDNA derived from T cells, B-cell-depleted T cells, or PBMCs.

The repertoire was sequenced with immunoSEQ multiplex PCR; TCRdb's copy has only in-frame clones and lacks some. The data hold about 400,000 clones, with approximately 85% observed a single time. V was shortened by 8 bases and J by 8 bases, with 16 bases between the two germline ends. The CDR3 totals 13 residues. Individuals drawn from 24 US areas were roughly 18 to 89 years old. Membership in each cohort depended on participant-reported clinical history. The sample consisted of PBMCs or T cells enriched from blood (not recorded which). The TCR originated in a woman in her forties with acute COVID-19. V and J are TRBV12-3 or TRBV12-4 and TRBJ2-1; D is ambiguous. The CDR3: CASGYDGGDEQFF. CDR3 nucleotides: TGTGCCAGCGGCTATGACGGCGGCGATGAGCAGTTCTTC.